A selection of T cell receptor beta chains follows, all from one sample in a study of shared clonotypes between healthy human individuals. Assay used: immunoSEQ multiplex PCR; TCRdb lists only in-frame clones, some missing. The sample includes 500,000 to 550,000 clones, 90% to 97% of them seen just once. The sequencing sample was made of naive CD4+ T cells sorted from blood. These receptor sequences come from a woman in her 30s in good health. Both conserved end residues are part of each CDR3. Fields, in order: V gene, J gene, D gene, clone size, CDR3 protein, CDR3 DNA. A D gene is named only where the DNA matches it firmly. Clone size is not always given. Where it is, it says once, few, many or a class for expanded clones.

V: TRBV5-5; J: TRBJ2-2; D: TRBD1; size: .; CDR3: CASHTGDVVPELFF; DNA: TGTGCCAGCCATACAGGGGATGTCGTCCCGGAGCTGTTTTTT
V: TRBV28; J: TRBJ2-7; D: .; size: .; CDR3: CASSLFSGSYEQYF; DNA: TGTGCCAGCAGTTTATTCTCGGGCTCCTACGAGCAGTACTTC
V: TRBV10-3; J: TRBJ1-5; D: .; size: .; CDR3: CAISESIGNQPQHF; DNA: TGTGCCATCAGTGAGTCTATCGGTAATCAGCCCCAGCATTTT
V: TRBV6-1; J: TRBJ2-7; D: .; size: .; CDR3: CASTTTQVISYEQYF; DNA: TGTGCCAGCACGACTACGCAGGTCATCTCCTACGAGCAGTACTTC
V: TRBV28; J: TRBJ1-4; D: TRBD1; size: once; CDR3: CASSPDRGLGKLFF; DNA: TGTGCCAGCAGCCCCGACAGGGGCCTGGGAAAACTGTTTTTT
V: TRBV19; J: TRBJ1-3; D: .; size: few; CDR3: CASSHRRVSGNTIYF; DNA: TGTGCCAGTAGCCATAGGAGGGTGTCTGGAAACACCATATATTTT
V: TRBV27; J: TRBJ2-6; D: .; size: .; CDR3: CASSLMGSSGANVLTF; DNA: TGTGCCAGCAGTTTAATGGGCAGCTCTGGGGCCAACGTCCTGACTTTC
V: TRBV5-1; J: TRBJ1-4; D: .; size: .; CDR3: CASSSEKLFF; DNA: TGCGCCAGCAGCTCGGAAAAACTGTTTTTT
V: TRBV6-4; J: TRBJ2-7; D: TRBD1; size: .; CDR3: CASRQGAYEQYF; DNA: TGTGCCAGCCGACAGGGAGCCTACGAGCAGTACTTC
V: TRBV27; J: TRBJ2-2; D: TRBD1; size: .; CDR3: CASREGQGFNTGELFF; DNA: TGTGCCAGCAGAGAGGGACAGGGATTCAACACCGGGGAGCTGTTTTTT
V: TRBV4-1; J: TRBJ2-7; D: .; size: .; CDR3: CASSQLKRGREKNYEQYF; DNA: TGCGCCAGCAGCCAACTAAAAAGGGGGCGGGAAAAGAACTACGAGCAGTACTTC
V: TRBV18; J: TRBJ2-7; D: .; size: .; CDR3: CASSPDQSSYEQYF; DNA: TGTGCCAGCTCACCGGACCAGAGTAGCTACGAGCAGTACTTC
V: TRBV7-7; J: TRBJ2-1; D: TRBD2; size: .; CDR3: CASSLDGTSVYNEQFF; DNA: TGTGCCAGCAGCTTAGACGGGACTAGCGTTTACAATGAGCAGTTCTTC
V: TRBV7-8; J: TRBJ2-2; D: TRBD1; size: .; CDR3: CASSLAGPGGPGELFF; DNA: TGTGCCAGCAGCTTAGCGGGGCCAGGGGGCCCCGGGGAGCTGTTTTTT
V: TRBV29-1; J: TRBJ2-1; D: .; size: .; CDR3: CSDQGISYNEQFF; DNA: TGCAGCGACCAGGGCATTTCCTACAATGAGCAGTTCTTC
V: TRBV7-3; J: TRBJ2-1; D: TRBD1; size: .; CDR3: CASSLGASGQGAYEQFF; DNA: TGTGCCAGCAGCTTAGGAGCATCGGGACAGGGGGCTTATGAGCAGTTCTTC
V: TRBV21-1; J: TRBJ1-4; D: .; size: .; CDR3: CASSKALRGLANEKLFF; DNA: TGTGCCAGCAGCAAAGCGCTCCGGGGGTTGGCTAATGAAAAACTGTTTTTT
V: TRBV10-2; J: TRBJ2-7; D: TRBD2; size: few; CDR3: CASSRTSGSSYEQYF; DNA: TGCGCCAGCAGTAGGACTAGCGGGAGCTCCTACGAGCAGTACTTC
V: TRBV19; J: TRBJ2-3; D: TRBD2; size: .; CDR3: CASSTGAGGTDTQYF; DNA: TGTGCCAGTAGTACCGGAGCGGGGGGCACAGATACGCAGTATTTT
V: TRBV7-9; J: TRBJ2-1; D: .; size: .; CDR3: CASSLRGTNEQFF; DNA: TGTGCCAGCAGCTTACGCGGGACCAATGAGCAGTTCTTC
V: TRBV10-3; J: TRBJ2-7; D: TRBD1; size: .; CDR3: CAISGSEGTGASYEQYF; DNA: TGTGCCATCAGCGGGTCCGAGGGAACAGGGGCTTCCTACGAGCAGTACTTC
V: TRBV20-1; J: TRBJ1-1; D: TRBD1; size: few; CDR3: CSATGGFF; DNA: TGCAGTGCTACAGGGGGTTTCTTT
V: TRBV11-2; J: TRBJ1-1; D: TRBD1; size: once; CDR3: CASSSRTGRVETEAFF; DNA: TGTGCCAGCAGCTCCCGGACAGGGAGGGTGGAAACTGAAGCTTTCTTT
V: TRBV2; J: TRBJ1-5; D: .; size: few; CDR3: CASSEQGPSQPQHF; DNA: TGTGCCAGCAGTGAACAGGGGCCCAGTCAGCCCCAGCATTTT
V: TRBV27; J: TRBJ2-7; D: .; size: .; CDR3: CASSFQSNAYEQYF; DNA: TGTGCCAGCAGTTTTCAGAGTAACGCCTACGAGCAGTACTTC
V: TRBV28; J: TRBJ1-2; D: .; size: once; CDR3: CASSLWQAIYGYTF; DNA: TGTGCCAGCAGTTTATGGCAGGCAATCTATGGCTACACCTTC
V: TRBV19; J: TRBJ2-7; D: .; size: .; CDR3: CASSIGAGDTYEQYF; DNA: TGTGCCAGTAGTATAGGCGCCGGGGACACCTACGAGCAGTACTTC
V: TRBV6-1; J: TRBJ1-4; D: TRBD1; size: .; CDR3: CASRRLTGDGEKLFF; DNA: TGTGCCAGCAGGCGCTTGACAGGGGACGGCGAAAAACTGTTTTTT
V: TRBV11-2; J: TRBJ1-1; D: .; size: once; CDR3: CASSLYSDTEAFF; DNA: TGTGCCAGCAGCTTGTACAGCGACACTGAAGCTTTCTTT
V: TRBV7-2; J: TRBJ1-1; D: .; size: .; CDR3: CASSLAMNTEAFF; DNA: TGTGCCAGCAGCTTAGCCATGAACACTGAAGCTTTCTTT
V: TRBV27; J: TRBJ2-7; D: TRBD2; size: .; CDR3: CASSLSLAGGLYEQYF; DNA: TGTGCCAGCAGTTTATCATTAGCGGGAGGCCTCTACGAGCAGTACTTC